Listed here are 13 T cell receptor beta chains from one sample, sequenced in a study of vaccination and CD4 T cells after COVID-19. With the Oncomine TCR Beta short-read assay, DNA from cultured CD4+ T cells was sequenced. TCRdb recomputed calls from the PCR reads with MiXCR, one row per CDR3 protein. The top ten clones hold about an eighth of a sample with more than 10,000 distinct CDR3 sequences, less than 65% of them seen once. For these TCRs, the target antigens are not known. This sample's treatment: roughly nine-day PBMC culture with coronavirus spike peptide pools or control peptides (ViraFEST assay). The sequenced sample was CD4+ T cells from blood, cultured in vitro. The receptors come from a human donor who had recovered from COVID-19.

This chain connects TRBV28 to TRBJ1-1; TRBD1 might be the D (6 bases). Germline V CDR1 and CDR2: MDHEN, SYDVKM. The germline V and J ends were trimmed by 6 bases and 0 bases, with 11 bases remaining between them. CDR3 length: 14 amino acids. The CDR3 loop is CASSRTDVNTEAFF. DNA of the CDR3: TGTGCCAGCAGCCGGACAGACGTGAACACTGAAGCTTTCTTT.

This clonotype was observed a handful of times. The chain joins TRBV7-2 to TRBJ2-7; D is undetermined. The CDR3 contains 11 residues. The germline V and J ends were trimmed by 2 bases and 3 bases, with 2 bases remaining between them. The germline V gene has CDR1 SGHTA and CDR2 FQGNSA. The CDR3 sequence is CASSLYYEQYF. CDR3 coding DNA: TGTGCCAGCAGCTTATACTACGAGCAGTACTTC.

This sequence joins TRBV30 and TRBJ2-1, with TRBD2 identical over 9 bases. V was clipped by 0 bases and J by 6 bases; unmatched bases: 6. Germline loops: CDR1 GTSNPN, CDR2 SVGIG (reference sequence). This CDR3 comprises 15 residues. This CDR3 is CAWSVGLAGINEQFF. The DNA for the CDR3 is TGTGCCTGGAGTGTAGGGCTAGCGGGGATCAATGAGCAGTTCTTC.

V gene TRBV19 combines with J gene TRBJ2-6; D is uncertain. Germline V gene lookup returns CDR1 LNHDA and CDR2 SQIVND (reference sequence). The V end lost 1 base, the J end lost 0 bases, and 19 bases lay between the germline ends. CDR3 length equals 20 residues. This CDR3 reads CASSIAFTDPNYSGANVLTF. The DNA of the CDR3 is TGTGCCAGTAGTATAGCTTTCACTGATCCGAACTACTCTGGGGCCAACGTCCTGACTTTC.

This chain uses TRBV6-1 with TRBJ2-7, with 8 positions matching TRBD1. The germline gives CDR1 MNHNS, CDR2 SASEGT. V dropped 8 bases and J dropped 4; count of bases not matched to a gene: 7. The CDR3 runs to 13 residues. The CDR3 nucleotides read TGTGCCAGCGGAATGACAGGGGATTACGAGCAGTACTTC. Translating gives CASGMTGDYEQYF.

V usage is TRBV30 and J usage is TRBJ1-6; D remains unclear. This CDR3 is 14 amino acids long. The V gene's germline CDR1 is GTSNPN and CDR2 SVGIG (reference sequence). V was clipped by 0 bases and J by 8 bases, with 11 bases between them. CDR3 DNA sequence: TGTGCCTGGAGTGTCTCCCTTCGGGATTCACCCCTCCACTTT. It codes for CAWSVSLRDSPLHF.

This clonotype has only a few counts. The V gene is TRBV7-8, the J gene TRBJ2-3; 13 nucleotides agree with TRBD2. This CDR3 contains 19 residues. J gave up 0 bases and V 4 bases, and 10 bases lay outside the gene matches. Germline loops: CDR1 SGHVS, CDR2 FQNEAQ. CDR3 DNA sequence: TGTGCCAGCAGCTCACCGGGACTAGCGGGACCCAGGAGCACAGATACGCAGTATTTT. Its translation: CASSSPGLAGPRSTDTQYF.

The chain is built from TRBV6-5 and TRBJ2-2, with 8 bases matching TRBD1. CDR3 length: 17 amino acids. In germline, CDR1 is MNHEY, CDR2 SVGAGI. V shed 2 bases, J shed 5 bases, and the junction held 10 bases outside the gene matches. This CDR3 is CASSYRRQGWSTGELFF. In DNA form, the CDR3 reads TGTGCCAGCAGTTACCGAAGACAGGGGTGGAGTACCGGGGAGCTGTTTTTT.

This clonotype was seen only a few times. The chain uses TRBV15 and TRBJ1-6, with TRBD1 matching over 9 bases. Germline loops: CDR1 LNHNV, CDR2 YYDKDF (reference sequence). The CDR3 extends over 13 amino acids. With V trimmed by 4 bases and J by 10 bases, 2 bases remained unmatched. The CDR3, as DNA: TGTGCCACCAGCACGGACAGGGGATCACCCCTCCACTTT. Protein sequence: CATSTDRGSPLHF.

This chain connects TRBV7-3 to TRBJ2-5; D unresolved. This CDR3 is built from 14 residues. Germline V lookup: CDR1 SGHTA, CDR2 FQGTGA. V was clipped by 1 base and J by 2 bases, with 8 bases between them. The CDR3 region is CASSLSQTQETQYF. The CDR3 region has the DNA TGTGCCAGCAGCTTAAGTCAAACTCAAGAGACCCAGTACTTC.

V is TRBV7-8 and J is TRBJ1-6; no clear D. Per germline, CDR1 SGHVS and CDR2 FQNEAQ. Between the trimmed V and J ends, which lost 0 bases and 6 bases, there was a span of 3 bases. There are 13 residues in the CDR3. Written as DNA, the CDR3 is TGTGCCAGCAGCTTAGCGACTAATTCACCCCTCCACTTT. Translation gives CASSLATNSPLHF.

The rearrangement uses TRBV12-3 or TRBV12-4 and TRBJ1-1, with a possible D match to TRBD1 (5 bases). The length of the CDR3 is 13 residues. The V gene lost 8 bases and the J gene lost 4 bases, with 14 bases spanning the gap. CDR3 in DNA: TGTGCCAGCGGGACGGGGACGCTCACTGAAGCTTTCTTT. Amino acids: CASGTGTLTEAFF.

The V gene is TRBV20-1, the J gene TRBJ1-2, with 8 positions matching TRBD1. Germline trimming cut 1 base from V and 5 bases from J; bases unmatched to any gene: 6. CDR1 is DFQATT and CDR2 is SNEGSKA in the germline V gene (reference sequence). The CDR3 runs to 14 residues. The DNA for the CDR3 is TGCAGTGCTAGAGTAAGGGACAGGAGGTATGGCTACACCTTC. Encoded protein: CSARVRDRRYGYTF.